The rows below give T cell receptor beta chains drawn from one sample of a study of OX40 agonist ivuxolimab in advanced cancers. The repertoire was sequenced with immunoSEQ multiplex PCR; TCRdb's copy has only in-frame clones and lacks some. The sample consists of about 58,000 clones, about 81% of them appearing once. Source: CD4+ or CD8+ T cells sorted from blood, taken in a trial of the OX40 agonist ivuxolimab. These receptors came from an adult with an advanced solid tumor such as melanoma, head and neck, liver or kidney cancer. Both conserved end residues are part of each CDR3. D genes are given only for firm matches. Size values are once, few and many counts, or a class for expanded clones, and some rows have none.

D gene	V gene	J gene	clone size	CDR3 protein	CDR3 DNA
TRBD2	TRBV10-3	TRBJ2-7	.	CAISEMRGVSYEQYF	TGTGCCATCAGTGAGATGCGGGGGGTCTCCTACGAGCAGTACTTC
.	TRBV7-9	TRBJ2-7	.	CASSLGGQYEQYF	TGTGCCAGCAGCTTAGGCGGACAGTACGAGCAGTACTTC
.	TRBV4-2	TRBJ1-5	.	CASSQDGQGPQPQHF	TGTGCCAGCAGCCAAGATGGGCAGGGTCCTCAGCCCCAGCATTTT
.	TRBV2	TRBJ2-3	.	CASRTGIGADTQYF	TGTGCCAGCAGAACAGGGATAGGTGCAGATACGCAGTATTTT
TRBD2	TRBV6-1	TRBJ2-4	.	CASSETSGGQNIQYF	TGTGCCAGCAGTGAAACTAGCGGGGGGCAAAACATTCAGTACTTC
TRBD1	TRBV5-4	TRBJ2-3	.	CASSLVGQGDTQYF	TGTGCCAGCAGCTTGGTCGGACAGGGAGATACGCAGTATTTT
.	TRBV5-1	TRBJ2-7	.	CASSLEFGFGEQYF	TGCGCCAGCAGCTTGGAGTTTGGGTTTGGCGAGCAGTACTTC
.	TRBV7-6	TRBJ2-2	.	CASSLKRGANTGELFF	TGTGCCAGCAGCTTAAAACGGGGAGCGAACACCGGGGAGCTGTTTTTT
TRBD2	TRBV6-1	TRBJ2-3	.	CASSEHRLAGGWSTDTQYF	TGTGCCAGCAGTGAACATCGGCTAGCGGGGGGGTGGAGCACAGATACGCAGTATTTT
TRBD2	TRBV9	TRBJ2-7	.	CASSVDDRGGAHEQYF	TGTGCCAGCAGCGTAGACGACCGCGGGGGGGCCCACGAGCAGTACTTC
.	TRBV25-1	TRBJ1-5	.	CASSESGRASNQPQHF	TGTGCCAGCAGTGAATCTGGCAGGGCGAGCAATCAGCCCCAGCATTTT
.	TRBV2	TRBJ1-1	.	CASSDPGEAFF	TGTGCCAGCAGTGATCCGGGGGAAGCTTTCTTT
.	TRBV25-1	TRBJ2-7	.	CASSEYGVSYEQYF	TGTGCCAGCAGTGAATATGGGGTCTCCTACGAGCAGTACTTC
.	TRBV7-6	TRBJ1-4	.	CASSLAISEKLFF	TGTGCCAGCAGCTTAGCGATTAGTGAAAAACTGTTTTTT
TRBD1	TRBV13	TRBJ1-2	.	CASSLGIFRGQFNYGYTF	TGTGCCAGCAGCTTAGGAATTTTCCGGGGACAGTTCAACTATGGCTACACCTTC
.	TRBV4-2	TRBJ1-5	few	CASSQDGAVGEPQHF	TGTGCCAGCAGCCAAGATGGTGCGGTCGGGGAGCCCCAGCATTTT
TRBD1	TRBV5-5	TRBJ1-6	.	CASSFWTGSSYNSPLHF	TGTGCCAGCAGCTTCTGGACAGGGAGCTCCTATAATTCACCCCTCCACTTT
.	TRBV7-9	TRBJ1-2	.	CASSPDGSNYGYTF	TGTGCCAGCAGTCCCGACGGATCTAACTATGGCTACACCTTC
.	TRBV7-8	TRBJ2-7	once	CASSFTTYEQYF	TGTGCCAGCAGCTTTACCACTTACGAGCAGTACTTC
.	TRBV5-4	TRBJ1-2	.	CASSLKDSPSYGYTF	TGTGCCAGCAGCCTAAAGGACAGTCCCTCCTATGGCTACACCTTC
.	TRBV6-4	TRBJ1-1	.	CASSAEGLRETEAFF	TGTGCCAGCAGCGCCGAGGGTCTGAGGGAAACTGAAGCTTTCTTT
TRBD1	TRBV4-2	TRBJ1-2	.	CASSQDGPRGQGYGYTF	TGTGCCAGCAGCCAAGATGGACCAAGGGGGCAGGGCTATGGCTACACCTTC
.	TRBV18	TRBJ2-5	few	CASSRDLETQYF	TGTGCCAGCTCACGAGACTTGGAGACCCAGTACTTC
.	TRBV12-2	TRBJ1-4	.	CASREEEGQGNEKLFF	TGTGCAAGTCGGGAAGAAGAGGGACAGGGGAATGAAAAACTGTTTTTT
.	TRBV9	TRBJ1-1	.	CASGPRSPGTEAFF	TGTGCCAGCGGCCCGAGATCCCCAGGGACTGAAGCTTTCTTT
TRBD2	TRBV5-1	TRBJ2-1	.	CASSSSSGGASSYNEQFF	TGCGCCAGCAGCTCTTCTAGCGGGGGGGCCAGCTCCTACAATGAGCAGTTCTTC
.	TRBV6-5	TRBJ2-7	.	CASSYSVGWSSYEQYF	TGTGCCAGCAGTTACTCGGTCGGCTGGAGCTCCTACGAGCAGTACTTC
.	TRBV7-9	TRBJ2-7	.	CASSPNGLTGSEQYF	TGTGCCAGCAGCCCCAATGGGCTGACAGGTTCCGAGCAGTACTTC
TRBD1	TRBV5-1	TRBJ1-6	.	CASSPQGAGSPLHF	TGCGCCAGCAGCCCCCAGGGGGCAGGTTCACCCCTCCACTTT
TRBD1	TRBV25-1	TRBJ2-5	.	CASSEPTGLETQYF	TGTGCCAGCAGTGAACCGACAGGGCTGGAGACCCAGTACTTC
TRBD2	TRBV10-3	TRBJ2-5	.	CAISERGTAGGTQYF	TGTGCCATCAGTGAAAGGGGGACGGCGGGAGGGACCCAGTACTTC
TRBD2	TRBV10-1	TRBJ2-5	.	CASSEGTSGGGRQETQYF	TGCGCCAGCAGTGAGGGGACTAGCGGGGGGGGCCGCCAAGAGACCCAGTACTTC
.	TRBV6-5	TRBJ2-1	.	CASSYEDPSYNEQFF	TGTGCCAGCAGTTACGAGGACCCCTCCTACAATGAGCAGTTCTTC
TRBD2	TRBV6-1	TRBJ2-7	.	CASVLAGGLYEQYF	TGTGCCAGCGTACTAGCGGGGGGTCTCTACGAGCAGTACTTC
.	TRBV7-9	TRBJ2-5	.	CASSPRGPETQYF	TGTGCCAGCAGCCCGCGGGGACCAGAGACCCAGTACTTC
TRBD2	TRBV6-1	TRBJ2-1	.	CASSERRLARVSYNEQFF	TGTGCCAGCAGTGAAAGGAGACTAGCGAGGGTCTCCTACAATGAGCAGTTCTTC
.	TRBV5-4	TRBJ2-5	once	CASSSRGPQETQYF	TGTGCCAGCAGCTCCAGGGGCCCTCAAGAGACCCAGTACTTC
.	TRBV10-1	TRBJ1-5	.	CASSVVSGRPQPQHF	TGCGCCAGCAGTGTCGTTTCGGGTCGGCCTCAGCCCCAGCATTTT
TRBD1	TRBV5-1	TRBJ2-3	once	CASSHGQVRTDTQYF	TGCGCCAGCAGCCACGGACAGGTCCGCACAGATACGCAGTATTTT